Sequencing of this T cell receptor (beta chain) was carried out in a study of CD8+CD57+ T cells in acquired aplastic anemia (dated by TCRdb to between 2017 and 2018). In terms of the full investigation: Extracted DNA from sorted CD4+ and CD8+ cells averaged around 3.3 ug, ranging from about 0.19 to 30 ug.

The study deep-sequenced TCR repertoires of sorted CD4+ and CD8+ blood T cells from severe aplastic anemia patients and healthy subjects. Ficoll-Paque density gradient centrifugation was used to isolate peripheral blood mononuclear cells. Before DNA was extracted, CD4+ and CD8+ T cells were sorted using either FACS or magnetic beads. This clonotype was observed many times. The target of this receptor is not known. One base away there is no much larger clone; base qualities are not given. TCR beta VDJ combination and CDR3 sequence profiling used genomic DNA as the template. TCR repertoire sequencing was run on an Illumina HiSeq 2000. As for the original processing: TRBV/TRBJ rearrangement plots, CDR3 size and DJ length profiles, and Simpson's diversity index were used to assess repertoires. The immunodominant clone was defined as the most abundant DNA sequence in deep sequencing data. CDR3 amino acid sequences were screened for sharing across subjects and compared with published repertoires and the VDJdb database. TCRdb ran its own pipeline on the public reads, namely fastp trimming at Q25 and MiXCR clone calling, and kept in-frame beta chains. One record per CDR3 amino acid sequence lists the most common genes and DNA. TCRdb's processing, not the study's, gives the V and J calls here. The sample data list 150,000 to 200,000 distinct CDR3 sequences, and roughly 64% of these were observed just once. The top ten clonotypes cover around 42% of the sample.

CDR1 and CDR2 are drawn from the germline V gene: MRHNA, SNTAGT. Measured from the cysteine to the phenylalanine, the CDR3 is 16 residues long. Left in the record is the CDR3 DNA by itself, 48 bases read in frame from the first base. After removal of 0 bases from V and 6 bases from J, the junction retains 4 bases not matched to a gene. General conclusions and limits of the study: No significant difference in CD8+ Simpson's diversity was found between patients and healthy controls (P=0.060). Roughly 31 CD8+ CDR3 sequences were shared between patients and controls but appeared highly expressed in patients and within their immunodominant clones.

The rearranged segments are TRBV6-4 and TRBJ2-3, with 12 bases in between that match TRBD2. Sequenced: sorted CD4+, CD8+, or CD8+CD57+ T cells (not recorded which) from PBMCs. The receptor was derived from a human donor with severe aplastic anemia or a healthy control (not recorded which). The DNA sequence is TGTGCCAGCAGTGACTCCCCTAGCGGGGGGGGTGATACGCAGTATTTT. It translates as CASSDSPSGGGDTQYF.